This T cell receptor (beta chain) was captured by sequencing in a study of cytomegalovirus exposure and HLA in healthy donors. A single count supports this clone. V shed 3 bases and J 5 bases; nucleotides not matched to a gene: 6. Germline V gene lookup returns CDR1 ENHRY and CDR2 SYGVKD. CDR3 length equals 15 residues. A multiplex PCR was run with 60 Vbeta primers and 13 Jbeta primers. Profiled with immunoSEQ multiplex PCR; TCRdb holds only in-frame clones, not every one. The sample records about 120,000 clones, around 74% being singletons. This clonotype was obtained from a woman aged 18-30 years in good health and CMV-seronegative. The genes are TRBV10-3 and TRBJ2-3; 9 nucleotides match TRBD2. Sequenced: PBMCs. The CDR3 loop is CAISDSSGVGDTQYF. The CDR3 DNA sequence: TGTGCCATCAGTGACTCTAGCGGGGTTGGAGATACGCAGTATTTT.